Reported below is one TCR beta chain. Its target is not known. This sample was taken from a study of T cells in localized non-small cell lung cancer. Produced via immunoSEQ multiplex PCR; TCRdb's table is partial and in-frame only. This table holds some 30,000 clones, roughly 90% found once. Trimming cost V 5 bases and J 4 bases, with 14 bases left between them. The CDR3 has 14 amino acids. CDR1 GTSNPN and CDR2 SVGIG come from the germline V gene (reference sequence). General study points: Since sequencing was restricted to only one region of the tumor, intratumor heterogeneity remains a possibility. Among the tissues sampled, uninvolved adjacent lung had the highest T cell clonality, above tumor. Detection in adjacent lung was observed for a median about 56 of the top 100 tumor clones.

The V gene is TRBV30, the J gene TRBJ2-2; D is perhaps TRBD1 (7 bases). This clonotype was sampled from a female donor of 60 years or more with stage II lung adenocarcinoma. The source was peripheral blood mononuclear cells, collected before any cancer treatment. CDR3 nucleotide sequence: TGTGCCTGGGACAACAGGGGAGGCACCGGGGAGCTGTTTTTT. Translated: CAWDNRGGTGELFF.